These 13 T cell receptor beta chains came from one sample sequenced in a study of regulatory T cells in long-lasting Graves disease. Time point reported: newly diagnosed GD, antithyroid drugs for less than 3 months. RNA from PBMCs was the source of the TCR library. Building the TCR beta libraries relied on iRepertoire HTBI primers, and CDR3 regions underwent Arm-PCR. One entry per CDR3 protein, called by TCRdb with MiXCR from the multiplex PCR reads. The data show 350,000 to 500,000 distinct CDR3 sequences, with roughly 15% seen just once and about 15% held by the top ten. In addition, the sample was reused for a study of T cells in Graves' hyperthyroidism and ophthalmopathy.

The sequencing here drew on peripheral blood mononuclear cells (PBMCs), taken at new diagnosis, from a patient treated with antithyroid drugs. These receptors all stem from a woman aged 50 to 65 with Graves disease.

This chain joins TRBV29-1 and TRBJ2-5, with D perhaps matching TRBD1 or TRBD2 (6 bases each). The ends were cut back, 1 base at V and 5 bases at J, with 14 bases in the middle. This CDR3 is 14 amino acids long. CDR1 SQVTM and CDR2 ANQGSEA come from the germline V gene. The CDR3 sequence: CSVEGTGRRETQYF. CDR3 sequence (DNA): TGCAGCGTTGAAGGAACAGGGAGGCGGGAGACCCAGTACTTC.

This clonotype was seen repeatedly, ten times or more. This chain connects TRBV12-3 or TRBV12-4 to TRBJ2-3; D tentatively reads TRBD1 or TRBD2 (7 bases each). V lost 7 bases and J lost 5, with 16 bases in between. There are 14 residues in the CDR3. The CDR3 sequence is CASTGGGGRDTQYF. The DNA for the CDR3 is TGTGCCAGCACAGGAGGGGGCGGGAGAGATACGCAGTATTTT.

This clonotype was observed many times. The CDR3 sequence: CSAGKLAEETQYF. CDR3 bases: TGCAGTGCTGGGAAACTAGCGGAAGAGACCCAGTACTTC. The J gene is TRBJ2-5, the V gene TRBV20-1; 8 bases fit TRBD2. Looked up from germline, CDR1 is DFQATT and CDR2 is SNEGSKA (reference sequence). Trimming at V came to 5 bases and at J to 3 bases, leaving 5 bases not matched to a gene. The CDR3 extends over 13 amino acids.

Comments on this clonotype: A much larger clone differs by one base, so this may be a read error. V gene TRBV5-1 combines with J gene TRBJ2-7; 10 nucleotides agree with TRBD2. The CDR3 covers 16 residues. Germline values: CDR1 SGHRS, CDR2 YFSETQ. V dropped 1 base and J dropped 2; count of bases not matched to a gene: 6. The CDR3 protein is CASSLISGRTAYEQYF. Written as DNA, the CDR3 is TGCGCCAGCAGCTTGATTAGCGGGAGGACTGCCTACGAGCAGTACTTC.

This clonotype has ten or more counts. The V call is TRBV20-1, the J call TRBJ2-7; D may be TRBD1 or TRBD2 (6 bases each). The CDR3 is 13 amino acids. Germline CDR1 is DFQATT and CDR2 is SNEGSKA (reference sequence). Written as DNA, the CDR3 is TGCAATGCCCGGGGGCAGGGGCTCTACGAGCAGTACTTC. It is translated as CNARGQGLYEQYF.

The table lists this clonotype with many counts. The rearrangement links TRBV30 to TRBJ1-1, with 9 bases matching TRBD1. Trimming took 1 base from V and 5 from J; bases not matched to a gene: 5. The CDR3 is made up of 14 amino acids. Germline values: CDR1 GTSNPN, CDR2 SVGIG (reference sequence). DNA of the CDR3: TGTGCCTGGAGTGGCGGGACAGGGAGGACTGAAGCTTTCTTT. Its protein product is CAWSGGTGRTEAFF.

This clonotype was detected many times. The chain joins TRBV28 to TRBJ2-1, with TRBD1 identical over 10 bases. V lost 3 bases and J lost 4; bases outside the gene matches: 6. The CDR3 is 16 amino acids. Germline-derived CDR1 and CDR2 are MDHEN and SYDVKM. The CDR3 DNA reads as TGTGCCAGCAGTTTTTATGGGGACAGGGGTTACAATGAGCAGTTCTTC. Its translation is CASSFYGDRGYNEQFF.

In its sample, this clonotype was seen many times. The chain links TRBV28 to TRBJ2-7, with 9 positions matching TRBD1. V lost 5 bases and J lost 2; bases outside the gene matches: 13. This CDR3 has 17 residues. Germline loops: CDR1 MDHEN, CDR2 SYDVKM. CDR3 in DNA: TGTGCCAGCAGTCTCTACTCCCGGGACAGGGCCGCCTACGAGCAGTACTTC. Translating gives CASSLYSRDRAAYEQYF.

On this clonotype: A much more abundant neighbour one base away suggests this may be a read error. CDR3 DNA sequence: TGTGCCGGCAGCTCGGGACTAGCGGAGGTCGGTGAGCAGTTCTTC. Amino acid sequence: CAGSSGLAEVGEQFF. The chain joins TRBV12-3 or TRBV12-4 to TRBJ2-1, with 11 bases matching TRBD2. The CDR3 sequence is 15 residues long.

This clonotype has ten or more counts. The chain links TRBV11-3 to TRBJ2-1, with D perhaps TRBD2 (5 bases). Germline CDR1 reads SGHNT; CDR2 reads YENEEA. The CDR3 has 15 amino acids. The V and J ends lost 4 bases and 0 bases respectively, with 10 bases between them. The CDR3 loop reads CASSSDYSSYNEQFF. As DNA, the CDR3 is TGTGCCAGCAGCTCCGACTATAGCTCCTACAATGAGCAGTTCTTC.

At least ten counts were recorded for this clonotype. The CDR3 DNA follows: TGTGCCAGCAGCCCCAACGGACAGGTAGAGTACAATGAGCAGTTCTTC. It codes for CASSPNGQVEYNEQFF. The J gene is TRBJ2-1, the V gene TRBV7-3, with 7 bases fitting TRBD1. Germline CDR1 reads SGHTA; CDR2 reads FQGTGA. J gave up 4 bases and V 5 bases, and 11 bases lay outside the gene matches. The CDR3 covers 16 residues.

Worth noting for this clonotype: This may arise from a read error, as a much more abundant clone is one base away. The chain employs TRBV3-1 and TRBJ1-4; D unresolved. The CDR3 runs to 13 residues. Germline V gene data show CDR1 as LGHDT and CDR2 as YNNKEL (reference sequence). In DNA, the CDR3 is TGTGCCAGCAGCCAAACGGGGAATGAAAAACTGCTTTTT. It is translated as CASSQTGNEKLLF.

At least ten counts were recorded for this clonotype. The CDR3 here is CASSLVGIVGTQYF. The CDR3 DNA is TGTGCCAGCAGCTTAGTGGGGATAGTGGGTACGCAGTATTTT. This rearrangement joins TRBV7-8 to TRBJ2-3, with no clear D. CDR3 length equals 14 residues. V lost 1 base, J lost 8 bases, and 13 bases lay in between. Looked up from germline, CDR1 is SGHVS and CDR2 is FQNEAQ.